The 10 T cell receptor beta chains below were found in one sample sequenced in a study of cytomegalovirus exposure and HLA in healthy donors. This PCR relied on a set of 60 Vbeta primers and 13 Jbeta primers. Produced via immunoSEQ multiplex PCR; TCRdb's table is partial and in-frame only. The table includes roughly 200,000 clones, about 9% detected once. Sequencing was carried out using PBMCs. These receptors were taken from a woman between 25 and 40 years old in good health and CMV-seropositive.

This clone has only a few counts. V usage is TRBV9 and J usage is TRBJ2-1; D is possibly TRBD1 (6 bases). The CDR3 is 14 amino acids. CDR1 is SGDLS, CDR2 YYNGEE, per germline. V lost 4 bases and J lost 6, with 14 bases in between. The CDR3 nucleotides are TGTGCCAGCAGCTTACCACGGACAGTCAATGAGCAGTTCTTC. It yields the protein CASSLPRTVNEQFF.

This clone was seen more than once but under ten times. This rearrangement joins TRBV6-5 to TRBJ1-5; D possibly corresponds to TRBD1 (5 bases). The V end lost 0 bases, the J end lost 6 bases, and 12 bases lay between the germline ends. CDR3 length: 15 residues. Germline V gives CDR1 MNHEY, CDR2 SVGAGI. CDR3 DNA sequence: TGTGCCAGCAGTTACTCGTCGGGGGGAGCTCAGCCCCAGCATTTT. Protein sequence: CASSYSSGGAQPQHF.

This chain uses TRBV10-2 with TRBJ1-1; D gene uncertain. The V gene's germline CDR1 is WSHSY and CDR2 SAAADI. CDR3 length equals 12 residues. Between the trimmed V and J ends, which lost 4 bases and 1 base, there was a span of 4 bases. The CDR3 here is CASSAKNTEAFF. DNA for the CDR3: TGCGCCAGCAGTGCCAAGAACACTGAAGCTTTCTTT.

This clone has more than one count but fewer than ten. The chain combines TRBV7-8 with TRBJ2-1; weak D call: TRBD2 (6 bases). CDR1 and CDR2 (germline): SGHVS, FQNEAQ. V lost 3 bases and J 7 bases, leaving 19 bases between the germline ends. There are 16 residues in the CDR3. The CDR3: CASSLVFGVAGNEQFF. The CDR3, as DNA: TGTGCCAGCAGCTTGGTATTTGGGGTGGCGGGGAATGAGCAGTTCTTC.

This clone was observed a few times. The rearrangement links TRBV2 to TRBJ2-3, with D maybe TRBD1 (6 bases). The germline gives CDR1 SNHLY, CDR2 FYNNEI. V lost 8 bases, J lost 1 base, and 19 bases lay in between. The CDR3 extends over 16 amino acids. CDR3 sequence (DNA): TGTGCCAGCGAGGGGGACCTAGGGGGTGGCACAGATACGCAGTATTTT. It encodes CASEGDLGGGTDTQYF. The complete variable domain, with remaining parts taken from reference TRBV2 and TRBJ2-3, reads EPEVTQTPSHQVTQMGQEVILRCVPISNHLYFYWYRQILGQKVEFLVSFYNNEISEKSEIFDDQFSVERPDGSNFTLKIRSTKLEDSAMYFCASEGDLGGGTDTQYFGPGTRLTVL.

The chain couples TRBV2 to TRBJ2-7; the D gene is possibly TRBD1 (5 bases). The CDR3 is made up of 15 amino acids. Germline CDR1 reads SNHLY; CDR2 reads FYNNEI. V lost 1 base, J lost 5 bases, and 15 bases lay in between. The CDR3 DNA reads TGTGCCAGCAGTGAAGGGGGCCCCAAGGGCCACGAGCAGTACTTC. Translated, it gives CASSEGGPKGHEQYF. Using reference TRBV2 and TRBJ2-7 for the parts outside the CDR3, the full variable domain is EPEVTQTPSHQVTQMGQEVILRCVPISNHLYFYWYRQILGQKVEFLVSFYNNEISEKSEIFDDQFSVERPDGSNFTLKIRSTKLEDSAMYFCASSEGGPKGHEQYFGPGTRLTVT.

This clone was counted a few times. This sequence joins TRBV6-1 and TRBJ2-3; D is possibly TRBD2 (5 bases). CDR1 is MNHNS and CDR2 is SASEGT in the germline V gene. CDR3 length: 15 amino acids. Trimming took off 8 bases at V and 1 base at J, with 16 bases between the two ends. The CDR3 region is CASSISGIRTDTQYF. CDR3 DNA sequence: TGTGCCAGCTCGATTTCGGGAATCCGCACAGATACGCAGTATTTT.

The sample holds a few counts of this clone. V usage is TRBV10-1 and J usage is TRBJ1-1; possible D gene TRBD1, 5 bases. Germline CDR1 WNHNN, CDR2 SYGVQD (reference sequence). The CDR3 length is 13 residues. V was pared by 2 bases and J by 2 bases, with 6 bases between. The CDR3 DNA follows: TGCGCCAGCAGTGAGCAGGGAAACACTGAAGCTTTCTTT. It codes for CASSEQGNTEAFF.

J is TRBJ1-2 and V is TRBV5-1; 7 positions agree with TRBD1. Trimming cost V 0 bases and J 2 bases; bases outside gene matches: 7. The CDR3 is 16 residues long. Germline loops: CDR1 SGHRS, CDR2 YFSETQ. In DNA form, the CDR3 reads TGCGCCAGCAGCTTGGGGAATACAGGGGCGAACTATGGCTACACCTTC. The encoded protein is CASSLGNTGANYGYTF. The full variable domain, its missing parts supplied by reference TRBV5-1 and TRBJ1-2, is KAGVTQTPRYLIKTRGQQVTLSCSPISGHRSVSWYQQTPGQGLQFLFEYFSETQRNKGNFPGRFSGRQFSNSRSEMNVSTLELGDSALYLCASSLGNTGANYGYTFGSGTRLTVV.

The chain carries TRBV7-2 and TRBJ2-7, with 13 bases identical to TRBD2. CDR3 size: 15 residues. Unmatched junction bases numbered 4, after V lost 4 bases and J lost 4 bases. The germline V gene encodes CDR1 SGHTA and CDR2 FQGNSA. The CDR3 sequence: CASSYGTSGEYEQYF. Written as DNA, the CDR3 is TGTGCCAGCAGCTACGGGACTAGCGGGGAATACGAGCAGTACTTC.